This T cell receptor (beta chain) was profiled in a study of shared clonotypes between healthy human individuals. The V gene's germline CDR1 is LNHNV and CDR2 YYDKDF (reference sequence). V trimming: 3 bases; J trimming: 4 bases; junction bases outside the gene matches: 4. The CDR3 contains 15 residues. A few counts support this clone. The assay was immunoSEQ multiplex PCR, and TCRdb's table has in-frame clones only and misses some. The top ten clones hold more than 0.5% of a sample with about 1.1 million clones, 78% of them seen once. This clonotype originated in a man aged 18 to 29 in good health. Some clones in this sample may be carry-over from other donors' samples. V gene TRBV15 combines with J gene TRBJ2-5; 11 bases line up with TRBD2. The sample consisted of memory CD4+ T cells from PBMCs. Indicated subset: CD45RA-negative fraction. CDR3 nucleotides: TGTGCCACCAGCAGTAGCGGGAGGGCCATAGAGACCCAGTACTTC. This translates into CATSSSGRAIETQYF.